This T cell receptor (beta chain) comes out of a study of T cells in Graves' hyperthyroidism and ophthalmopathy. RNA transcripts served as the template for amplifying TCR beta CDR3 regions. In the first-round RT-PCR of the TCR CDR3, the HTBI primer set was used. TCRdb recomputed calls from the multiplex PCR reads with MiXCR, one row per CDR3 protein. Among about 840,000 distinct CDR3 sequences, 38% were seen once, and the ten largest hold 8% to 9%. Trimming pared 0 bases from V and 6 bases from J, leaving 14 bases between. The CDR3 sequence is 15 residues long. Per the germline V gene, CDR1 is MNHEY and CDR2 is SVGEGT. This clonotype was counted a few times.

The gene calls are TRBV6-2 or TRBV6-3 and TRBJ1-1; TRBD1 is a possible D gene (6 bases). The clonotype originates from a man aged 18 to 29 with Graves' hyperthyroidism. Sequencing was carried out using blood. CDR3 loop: CASSYSAGDPPEAFF. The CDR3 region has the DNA TGTGCCAGCAGTTACTCGGCAGGGGATCCCCCTGAAGCTTTCTTT.